Here is one T cell receptor (beta chain) with its context. The antigen is not known. PCR primers comprised 60 Vbeta and 13 Jbeta primers. Repertoires were generated with immunoSEQ multiplex PCR, while TCRdb's copy carries only in-frame clones and drops some. The sample has 100,000 to 150,000 clones, 65% to 75% seen once. The data originate from a study of cytomegalovirus exposure and HLA in healthy donors. Whole-study results and caveats: Later analysis showed TCR association rates varying by HLA locus, highest for DRB1 and lowest for HLA-C. An analysis was carried out at a later point. It showed that HLA-associated TCR beta chains were more clonally expanded than equally common non-associated chains.

This CDR3 contains 16 residues. Germline V CDR1 and CDR2: MGHRA, YSYEKL. Losses at the gene ends were 3 bases for V and 3 bases for J; bases not matched to a gene: 6. The TCR was taken from a man aged 40-50 years in good health and CMV-seropositive. The rearrangement joins TRBV4-1 to TRBJ1-5; 9 positions match TRBD1. Sequencing was performed on PBMCs. CDR3 nucleotide sequence: TGCGCCAGCAGCCACATAACAGGGGGCTTCAATCAGCCCCAGCATTTT. It specifies CASSHITGGFNQPQHF.